This is a list of T cell receptor beta chains from one sample in a study of T cell repertoires in cytomegalovirus infection. Each CDR3 protein gets one entry after TCRdb re-called the reads with MiXCR. Among approximately 730,000 distinct CDR3 sequences listed, about 27% were seen once. Their cognate antigens are unknown. The sample consisted of cultured CD8+ T cells from PBMCs, taken from culture after CMV antigen stimulation. The receptors derive from a human donor in good health (CMV status not recorded). Some clones in this sample may be carry-over from other donors' samples. Each CDR3 is given with its conserved first and last residue. The D gene is left open where the match is weak. Clone size is not always given. Where it is, it says once, few, many or a class for expanded clones.

few TRBJ2-7 TRBV7-8 - CASSLDRDFKQYF TGTGCCAGCAGCTTAGACAGGGATTTTAAGCAGTACTTC
- TRBJ2-2 TRBV11-2 - CASSLAYRNTGELFF TGTGCCAGCAGCTTAGCGTACAGGAACACCGGGGAGCTGTTTTTT
few TRBJ2-1 TRBV28 TRBD2 CASSSDGGALDEQFF TGTGCCAGCAGTTCTGACGGGGGGGCGCTCGATGAGCAGTTCTTC
- TRBJ2-3 TRBV12-5 - CASGSGLTTDTQYF TGTGCTAGTGGTTCAGGACTGACCACAGATACGCAGTATTTT
- TRBJ2-2 TRBV12-3/TRBV12-4 - CASRVGELFF TGTGCCAGCAGGGTCGGGGAGCTGTTTTTT
many TRBJ2-3 TRBV29-1 - CSVEMGADTQYF TGCAGCGTTGAGATGGGTGCAGATACGCAGTATTTT
many TRBJ2-7 TRBV7-6 - CASSLSNSREQYF TGTGCCAGCAGCTTATCGAACAGTCGCGAGCAGTACTTC
few TRBJ2-5 TRBV23-1 TRBD1 CASRTGTRETQYF TGCGCCAGCAGGACAGGGACCAGGGAGACCCAGTACTTC
many TRBJ1-5 TRBV7-2 - CASSFKPAGNQPQHF TGTGCCAGCAGCTTTAAGCCGGCTGGCAATCAGCCCCAGCATTTT
- TRBJ2-3 TRBV15 TRBD2 CATSRDLGLAGEADTQYF TGTGCCACCAGCAGAGATCTGGGACTAGCGGGGGAGGCAGATACGCAGTATTTT
many TRBJ2-7 TRBV7-9 - CASSFLQGWSSYEQYF TGTGCCAGCAGCTTCTTACAGGGATGGAGCTCCTACGAGCAGTACTTC
- TRBJ2-1 TRBV6-8 - CASSYSPSRDEQFF TGTGCCAGCAGTTACTCGCCTAGCCGTGATGAGCAGTTCTTC
few TRBJ2-2 TRBV6-2/TRBV6-3 - CASSYSLAAGELFF TGTGCCAGCAGTTACTCCCTAGCTGCCGGGGAGCTGTTTTTT
- TRBJ2-5 TRBV7-6 - CASSHDWTQYF TGTGCCAGCAGCCACGACTGGACCCAGTACTTC
- TRBJ2-1 TRBV20-1 TRBD2 CSARASGGYNEQFF TGCAGTGCTAGAGCTAGCGGGGGTTACAATGAGCAGTTCTTC
- TRBJ2-2 TRBV15 TRBD1 CATSREKWTGRNTGELFF TGTGCCACCAGCAGAGAGAAGTGGACAGGACGGAACACCGGGGAGCTGTTTTTT
few TRBJ2-3 TRBV20-1 - CSRGRRTDTQYF TGCAGTCGGGGGCGACGCACAGATACGCAGTATTTT
- TRBJ2-5 TRBV19 TRBD2 CASSRVAGVLQETQYF TGTGCCAGTAGTAGGGTGGCGGGGGTGCTCCAAGAGACCCAGTACTTC
few TRBJ2-7 TRBV5-1 - CASSLVPASVKPTYEQYF TGCGCCAGCAGCTTGGTACCGGCCAGTGTAAAACCCACCTACGAGCAGTACTTC
few TRBJ1-1 TRBV6-5 TRBD1 CASSYSPGGLTSLRAEAFF TGTGCCAGCAGTTACAGTCCAGGGGGTCTCACCTCCCTTAGGGCTGAAGCTTTCTTT
- TRBJ2-1 TRBV7-9 TRBD1 CASSSGAGGIDNEQFF TGTGCCAGCAGCTCAGGAGCAGGGGGCATCGACAATGAGCAGTTCTTC
- TRBJ1-2 TRBV14 - CASSQTGSHGYTF TGTGCCAGCAGCCAAACAGGGTCCCATGGCTACACCTTC
few TRBJ1-2 TRBV12-3/TRBV12-4 - CASSLMHPGVYGYTF TGTGCCAGCAGTTTAATGCATCCAGGGGTTTATGGCTACACCTTC
- TRBJ2-5 TRBV7-8 - CATINLNRLGETQYF TGTGCCACCATTAATTTAAACCGTTTAGGAGAGACCCAGTACTTC
- TRBJ2-6 TRBV13 - CASSLARLSGANVLTF TGTGCCAGCAGCTTAGCACGCCTCTCTGGGGCCAACGTCCTGACTTTC
few TRBJ2-5 TRBV7-6 - CASSLDWGLNQGETQYF TGTGCCAGCAGCTTAGATTGGGGACTTAACCAAGGGGAGACCCAGTACTTC
few TRBJ2-1 TRBV12-3/TRBV12-4 - CASGPWGAEQFF TGTGCCAGCGGCCCCTGGGGGGCTGAGCAGTTCTTC
few TRBJ1-2 TRBV13 - CASSTGQNYGYTF TGTGCCAGCAGCACAGGACAGAACTATGGCTACACCTTC
- TRBJ2-1 TRBV29-1 TRBD1 CSVGAVAGTVHNEQFF TGCAGCGTCGGTGCCGTAGCCGGGACAGTACACAATGAGCAGTTCTTC
- TRBJ1-2 TRBV7-3 - CASSLTDPLGYYGYTF TGTGCCAGCAGCTTAACCGACCCGTTGGGCTACTATGGCTACACCTTC
- TRBJ2-3 TRBV23-1 - CASSQNSLWGGRTDTQYF TGCGCCAGCAGTCAAAACTCTCTTTGGGGGGGGCGCACAGATACGCAGTATTTT
- TRBJ2-3 TRBV12-3/TRBV12-4 - CASSFGVMADTQYF TGTGCCAGCAGTTTCGGGGTAATGGCAGATACGCAGTATTTT
- TRBJ2-7 TRBV5-3 TRBD1 CASSLLGTGVRGLGEQYF TGTGCCAGCAGCTTGTTAGGGACAGGGGTACGGGGATTAGGGGAGCAGTACTTC
- TRBJ1-5 TRBV28 - CASRPTQGVSNQPQHF TGTGCCAGCAGGCCCACGCAAGGGGTTAGCAATCAGCCCCAGCATTTT
- TRBJ1-5 TRBV7-9 - CASSFSESNQPQHF TGTGCCAGCAGCTTCAGTGAGAGCAATCAGCCCCAGCATTTT
few TRBJ2-1 TRBV7-6 - CASSPTPGNEQFF TGTGCCAGCAGCCCTACTCCCGGGAATGAGCAGTTCTTC
- TRBJ1-2 TRBV12-3/TRBV12-4 - CASSDLETDPLEGYTF TGTGCCAGCAGCGACCTCGAGACGGATCCTCTAGAAGGCTACACCTTC
- TRBJ1-1 TRBV20-1 - CSAREIAEAFF TGCAGTGCTAGAGAGATCGCTGAAGCTTTCTTT
few TRBJ2-3 TRBV13 TRBD2 CASSPARSGGLNTQYF TGTGCCAGCAGCCCGGCCCGGAGCGGGGGGTTGAATACGCAGTATTTT
few TRBJ1-1 TRBV7-9 - CALGRGRTEAFF TGTGCCCTAGGCCGGGGGAGAACTGAAGCTTTCTTT
- TRBJ2-1 TRBV19 - CASSTSQSSYNEQFF TGTGCCAGTAGTACCAGCCAGAGCTCCTACAATGAGCAGTTCTTC
- TRBJ1-2 TRBV28 TRBD1 CASSELQTGRGYTF TGTGCCAGCAGCGAACTTCAGACAGGGCGCGGCTACACCTTC
few TRBJ2-2 TRBV28 - CASSLTVGPPGTGELFF TGTGCCAGCAGTTTGACTGTAGGCCCCCCTGGGACCGGGGAGCTGTTTTTT
- TRBJ2-2 TRBV15 - CATSRKLTGELFF TGTGCCACCAGCAGGAAACTCACCGGGGAGCTGTTTTTT
- TRBJ2-1 TRBV5-6 TRBD1 CASSWGQGLGNEQFF TGTGCCAGCAGCTGGGGACAGGGGCTTGGCAATGAGCAGTTCTTC
few TRBJ2-7 TRBV6-6 TRBD2 CASKGLAGGHPYEQYF TGTGCCAGCAAGGGACTAGCGGGGGGCCACCCCTACGAGCAGTACTTC
- TRBJ1-1 TRBV6-5 - CASSYSPGAETRVTEAFF TGTGCCAGCAGTTACTCGCCGGGAGCCGAAACTCGAGTGACTGAAGCTTTCTTT
many TRBJ2-2 TRBV7-9 - CASSSDHGELFF TGTGCCAGCAGCAGTGATCACGGGGAGCTGTTTTTT
many TRBJ1-1 TRBV5-1 TRBD1 CASSLGTGEGTEAFF TGTGCCAGCAGCTTAGGGACAGGGGAGGGAACTGAAGCTTTCTTT
many TRBJ1-1 TRBV7-9 - CASSGQSNTEAFF TGTGCCAGCAGCGGACAGTCGAACACTGAAGCTTTCTTT
few TRBJ1-2 TRBV25-1 - CASSDLGYTF TGTGCCAGCAGTGATTTGGGCTACACCTTC
many TRBJ1-1 TRBV7-2 - CASSSPRSGLGTEAFF TGTGCCAGCAGCTCGCCGAGATCGGGGCTGGGCACTGAAGCTTTCTTT